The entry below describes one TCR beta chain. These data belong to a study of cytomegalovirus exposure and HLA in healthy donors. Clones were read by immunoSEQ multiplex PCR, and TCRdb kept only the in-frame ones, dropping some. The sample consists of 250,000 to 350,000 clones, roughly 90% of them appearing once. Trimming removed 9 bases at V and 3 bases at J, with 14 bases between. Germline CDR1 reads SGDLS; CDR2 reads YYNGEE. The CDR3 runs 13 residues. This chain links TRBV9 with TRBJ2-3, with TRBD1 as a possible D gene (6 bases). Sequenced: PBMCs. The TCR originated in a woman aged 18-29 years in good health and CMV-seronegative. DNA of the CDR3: TGTGCCACAAACAGGGATCCGACAGATACGCAGTATTTT. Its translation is CATNRDPTDTQYF.